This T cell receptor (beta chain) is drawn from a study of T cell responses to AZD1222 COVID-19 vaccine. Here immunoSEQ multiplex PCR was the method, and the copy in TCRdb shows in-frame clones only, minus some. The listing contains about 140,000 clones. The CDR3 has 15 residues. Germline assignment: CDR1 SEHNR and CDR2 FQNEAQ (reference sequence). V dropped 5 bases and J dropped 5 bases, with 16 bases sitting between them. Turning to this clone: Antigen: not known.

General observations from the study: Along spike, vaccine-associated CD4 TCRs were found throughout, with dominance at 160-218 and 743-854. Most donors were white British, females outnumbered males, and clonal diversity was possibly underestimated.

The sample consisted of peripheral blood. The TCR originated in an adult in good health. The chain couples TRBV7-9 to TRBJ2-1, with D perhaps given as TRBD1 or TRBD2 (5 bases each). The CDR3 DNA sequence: TGTGCCAGCAGCGCGTCCGGGACGGCAAACAATGAGCAGTTCTTC. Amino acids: CASSASGTANNEQFF.